This is a list of T cell receptor beta chains from one sample in a study of cytomegalovirus exposure and HLA in healthy donors. The data were produced by immunoSEQ multiplex PCR, yet TCRdb's version contains in-frame clones alone and is incomplete. The data hold 100,000 to 150,000 clones, with about 80% observed a single time. The material sequenced was PBMCs. The receptors derive from a man under 40 in good health and CMV-seropositive. The CDR3 runs from the conserved cysteine through the conserved F or W. Each record gives: V gene, D gene, clone size, J gene, CDR3 protein, CDR3 DNA. D genes are given only for firm matches. Not all rows give a size; the values are once, few, many and, for expanded clones, a class.

TRBV19	.	.	TRBJ1-1	CASSMNQQGILNTEAFF	TGTGCCAGTAGTATGAATCAGCAGGGGATTTTGAACACTGAAGCTTTCTTT
TRBV28	TRBD1	.	TRBJ2-7	CASNTKLLGQVPTYEQYF	TGTGCCAGCAACACTAAACTCCTAGGACAGGTACCTACCTACGAGCAGTACTTC
TRBV7-6	.	few	TRBJ1-2	CASSSLGEGLGYGYTF	TGTGCCAGCAGCTCTCTCGGCGAGGGTTTGGGCTATGGCTACACCTTC
TRBV9	TRBD2	.	TRBJ2-3	CASSVAGGGTDTQYF	TGTGCCAGCAGCGTAGCGGGAGGGGGCACAGATACGCAGTATTTT
TRBV4-1	.	.	TRBJ2-7	CASSQEPGSPYEQYF	TGCGCCAGCAGCCAAGAGCCAGGGTCCCCCTACGAGCAGTACTTC
TRBV28	TRBD2	.	TRBJ2-5	CASSLWRGARETQYF	TGTGCCAGCAGTTTATGGCGGGGGGCGCGAGAGACCCAGTACTTC
TRBV6-6	TRBD1	once	TRBJ2-5	CASSPDRGGGETQYF	TGTGCCAGCAGTCCGGACAGGGGTGGTGGAGAGACCCAGTACTTC
TRBV6-5	.	.	TRBJ1-2	CASRVRGGYGYTF	TGTGCCAGCAGAGTAAGGGGGGGCTATGGCTACACCTTC
TRBV29-1	.	.	TRBJ2-3	CSVELGDATDTQYF	TGCAGCGTTGAATTAGGAGATGCCACAGATACGCAGTATTTT
TRBV7-9	.	.	TRBJ1-2	CASSPNFVRGGGYTF	TGTGCCAGCAGCCCAAACTTCGTCCGGGGAGGTGGCTACACCTTC
TRBV5-8	TRBD2	.	TRBJ2-3	CASSLTSGRAKDTQYF	TGTGCCAGCAGCTTGACTAGCGGGAGGGCCAAAGATACGCAGTATTTT
TRBV29-1	.	.	TRBJ2-1	CSVGGPVNEQFF	TGCAGCGTTGGAGGGCCGGTAAATGAGCAGTTCTTC
TRBV5-6	TRBD2	.	TRBJ2-7	CASSSYALAGYEQYF	TGTGCCAGCAGCTCATATGCGCTAGCGGGGTACGAGCAGTACTTC
TRBV2	TRBD2	.	TRBJ2-7	CASRQLAGGSYEQYF	TGTGCCAGCAGGCAACTAGCGGGAGGATCCTACGAGCAGTACTTC
TRBV9	.	few	TRBJ2-5	CASRGPEETQYF	TGTGCCAGCAGGGGGCCCGAAGAGACCCAGTACTTC
TRBV30	.	.	TRBJ1-5	CAWSVEGNQPQHF	TGTGCCTGGAGTGTAGAGGGAAATCAGCCCCAGCATTTT
TRBV6-1	TRBD1	once	TRBJ2-7	CASKEQGSSYEQYF	TGTGCCAGCAAGGAACAGGGGTCCTCCTACGAGCAGTACTTC
TRBV11-1	.	.	TRBJ1-2	CASSPNRESSYGYTF	TGTGCCAGCAGCCCGAACAGGGAGTCAAGCTATGGCTACACCTTC
TRBV27	.	.	TRBJ1-5	CASSSDSYNQPQHF	TGTGCCAGCAGTTCGGACAGCTACAATCAGCCCCAGCATTTT
TRBV9	.	.	TRBJ2-2	CASKTDSGSSGTGELFF	TGTGCCAGCAAAACGGACAGTGGCTCCTCGGGCACCGGGGAGCTGTTTTTT
TRBV9	.	.	TRBJ2-3	CASSTQLDTQYF	TGTGCCAGCAGCACCCAGTTAGATACGCAGTATTTT
TRBV7-9	TRBD1	.	TRBJ1-1	CASSLDTGVEAFF	TGTGCCAGCAGCTTAGACACAGGGGTTGAAGCTTTCTTT
TRBV13	TRBD1	.	TRBJ1-1	CASSLEGTGDTEAFF	TGTGCCAGCAGCTTAGAAGGGACAGGGGACACTGAAGCTTTCTTT
TRBV7-6	.	.	TRBJ2-7	CASSLEPGTGGYEQYF	TGTGCCAGCAGCTTAGAGCCTGGGACCGGGGGCTACGAGCAGTACTTC
TRBV6-9	TRBD1	.	TRBJ2-7	CASSYLTDREISYEQYF	TGTGCCAGCAGTTACCTTACAGACAGGGAGATCTCCTACGAGCAGTACTTC
TRBV30	.	.	TRBJ1-1	CAWSVWGGRTEAFF	TGTGCCTGGAGTGTATGGGGGGGGAGGACTGAAGCTTTCTTT
TRBV7-8	.	.	TRBJ2-1	CASSFLQGSYNEQFF	TGTGCCAGCAGCTTTTTACAGGGAAGCTACAATGAGCAGTTCTTC
TRBV6-5	.	once	TRBJ2-1	CASRDGGALYNEQFF	TGTGCCAGCAGGGACGGCGGGGCGCTCTACAATGAGCAGTTCTTC